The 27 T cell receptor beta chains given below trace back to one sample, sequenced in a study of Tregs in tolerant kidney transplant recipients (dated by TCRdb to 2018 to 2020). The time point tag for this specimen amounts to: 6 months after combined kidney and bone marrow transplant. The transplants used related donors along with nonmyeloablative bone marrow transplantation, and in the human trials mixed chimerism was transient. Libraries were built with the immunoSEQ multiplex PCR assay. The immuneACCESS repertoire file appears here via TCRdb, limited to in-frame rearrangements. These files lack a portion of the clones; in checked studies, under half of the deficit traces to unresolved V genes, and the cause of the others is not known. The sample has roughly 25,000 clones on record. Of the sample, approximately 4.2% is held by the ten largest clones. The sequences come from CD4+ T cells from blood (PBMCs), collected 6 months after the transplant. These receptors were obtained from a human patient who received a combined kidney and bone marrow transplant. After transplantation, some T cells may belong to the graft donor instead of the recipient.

The CDR3 bases that were read are TGCGCCAGCAGCTCCGGGACTACTACTTACAATGAG. Translation: CASSSGTTTYNE. The full CDR3 protein is CASSSGTTTYNEQFF. The chain is built from TRBV5-1 and TRBJ2-1; 7 nucleotides match TRBD2. The CDR3 is cut off 3 residues early in the read; its end comes from the germline J gene. The CDR3 extends over 15 amino acids. CDR1 is SGHRS and CDR2 is YFSETQ in the germline V gene. Trimming at V came to 3 bases and at J to 4 bases, leaving 7 bases not matched to a gene.

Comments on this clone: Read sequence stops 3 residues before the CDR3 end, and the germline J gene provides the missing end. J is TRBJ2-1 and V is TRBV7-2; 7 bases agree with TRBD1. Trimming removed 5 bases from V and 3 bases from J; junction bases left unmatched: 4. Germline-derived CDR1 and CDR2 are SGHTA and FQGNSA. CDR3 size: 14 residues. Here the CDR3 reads CASSNRDSYNEQFF. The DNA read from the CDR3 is TGTGCCAGCAGCAACCGGGACAGCTACAATGAG.

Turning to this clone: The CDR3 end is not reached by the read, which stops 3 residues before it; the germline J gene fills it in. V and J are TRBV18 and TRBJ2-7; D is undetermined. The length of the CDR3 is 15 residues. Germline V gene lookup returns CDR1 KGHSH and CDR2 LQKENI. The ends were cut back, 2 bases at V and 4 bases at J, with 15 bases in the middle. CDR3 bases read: TGTGCCAGCTCACCAGAAATGGGCAGAGGTTACGAG. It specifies CASSPEMGRGYE. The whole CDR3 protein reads CASSPEMGRGYEQYF.

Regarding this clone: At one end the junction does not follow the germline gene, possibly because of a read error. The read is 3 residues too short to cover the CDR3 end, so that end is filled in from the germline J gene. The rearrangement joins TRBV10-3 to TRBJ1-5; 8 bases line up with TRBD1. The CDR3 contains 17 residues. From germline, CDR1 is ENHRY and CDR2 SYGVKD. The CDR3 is CAISESIPGQGNQPQHF. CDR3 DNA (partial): TGTGCCATCAGTGAGTCGATACCAGGACAGGGCAACCAGCCC.

CDR3 protein: CASPPTSQGSVDTQYF. The CDR3 DNA, read in part, is TGTGCCAGTCCCCCAACCTCACAAGGGTCGGTAGATACG. This chain joins TRBV19 and TRBJ2-3; D is ambiguous. Read sequence stops 3 residues before the CDR3 end, and the germline J gene provides the missing end. The CDR3 spans 16 residues. Trimming removed 8 bases from V and 5 bases from J, with 23 bases in between. Germline-derived CDR1 and CDR2 are LNHDA and SQIVND (reference sequence).

The covered CDR3 bases are TGTGCCAGCAGCTACGTGCCGGGGAACACTGAA. Translated: CASSYVPGNTE. The full CDR3 is CASSYVPGNTEAFF. This sequence joins TRBV16 and TRBJ1-1; no reliable D call. The missing CDR3 end, 3 residues past where the read stops, is filled in from the germline J gene. The CDR3 is 14 residues long. Germline CDR1 reads KGHSY; CDR2 reads FQNENV. V lost 5 bases to trimming and J lost 1 base, with 11 bases between them.

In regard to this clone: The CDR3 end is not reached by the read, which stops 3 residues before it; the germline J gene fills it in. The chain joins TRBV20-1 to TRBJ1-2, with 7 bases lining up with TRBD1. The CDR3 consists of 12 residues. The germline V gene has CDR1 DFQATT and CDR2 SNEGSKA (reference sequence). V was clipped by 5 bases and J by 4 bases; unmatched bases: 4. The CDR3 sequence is CSAAGTVYGYTF. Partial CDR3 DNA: TGCAGTGCTGCCGGGACAGTCTATGGC.

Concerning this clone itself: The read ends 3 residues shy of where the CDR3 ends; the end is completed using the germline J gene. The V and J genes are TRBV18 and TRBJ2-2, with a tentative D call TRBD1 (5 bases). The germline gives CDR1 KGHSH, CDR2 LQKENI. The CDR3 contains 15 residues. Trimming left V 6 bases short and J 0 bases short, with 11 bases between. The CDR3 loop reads CASSRDSANTGELFF. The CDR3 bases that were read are TGTGCCAGCTCTCGAGACAGCGCGAACACCGGGGAG.

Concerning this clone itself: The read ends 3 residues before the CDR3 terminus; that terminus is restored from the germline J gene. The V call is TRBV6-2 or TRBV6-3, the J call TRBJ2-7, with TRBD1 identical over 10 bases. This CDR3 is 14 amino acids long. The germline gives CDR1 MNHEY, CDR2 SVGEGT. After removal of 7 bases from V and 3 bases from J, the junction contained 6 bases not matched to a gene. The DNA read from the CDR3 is TGTGCCAGCACCGGACAGGGGGAGAGCTACGAG. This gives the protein CASTGQGESYE. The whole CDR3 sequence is CASTGQGESYEQYF.

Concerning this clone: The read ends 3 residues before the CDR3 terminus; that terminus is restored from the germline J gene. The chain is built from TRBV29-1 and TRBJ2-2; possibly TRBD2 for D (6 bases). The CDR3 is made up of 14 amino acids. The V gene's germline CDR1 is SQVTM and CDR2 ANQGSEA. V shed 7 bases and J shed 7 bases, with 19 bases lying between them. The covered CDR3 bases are TGCAGCGCCGGCCGGGACTCAGCTAACGGGGAG. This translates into CSAGRDSANGE. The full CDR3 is CSAGRDSANGELFF.

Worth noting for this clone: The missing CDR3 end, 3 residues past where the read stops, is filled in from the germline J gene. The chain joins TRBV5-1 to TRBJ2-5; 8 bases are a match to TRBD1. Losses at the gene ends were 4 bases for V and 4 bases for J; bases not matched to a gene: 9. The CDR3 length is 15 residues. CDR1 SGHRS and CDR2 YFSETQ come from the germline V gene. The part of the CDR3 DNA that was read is TGCGCCAGCAGCCGAGGACAGGGTGGGAGAGAGACC. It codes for CASSRGQGGRET. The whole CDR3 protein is CASSRGQGGRETQYF.

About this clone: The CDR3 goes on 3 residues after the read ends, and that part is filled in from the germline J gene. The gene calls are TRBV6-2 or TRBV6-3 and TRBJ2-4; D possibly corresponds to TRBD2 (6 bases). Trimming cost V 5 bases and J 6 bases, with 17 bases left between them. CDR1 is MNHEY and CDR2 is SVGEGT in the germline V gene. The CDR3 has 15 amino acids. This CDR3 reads CASSPYLAEINIQYF. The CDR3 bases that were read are TGTGCCAGCAGTCCTTATTTAGCGGAGATAAACATT.

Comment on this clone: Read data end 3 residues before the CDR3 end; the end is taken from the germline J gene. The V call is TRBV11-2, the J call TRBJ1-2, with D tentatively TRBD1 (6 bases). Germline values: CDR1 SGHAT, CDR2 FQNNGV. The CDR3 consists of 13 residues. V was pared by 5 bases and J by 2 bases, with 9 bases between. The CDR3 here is CASSPDRNYGYTF. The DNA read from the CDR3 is TGTGCCAGCAGCCCGGACAGAAACTATGGC.

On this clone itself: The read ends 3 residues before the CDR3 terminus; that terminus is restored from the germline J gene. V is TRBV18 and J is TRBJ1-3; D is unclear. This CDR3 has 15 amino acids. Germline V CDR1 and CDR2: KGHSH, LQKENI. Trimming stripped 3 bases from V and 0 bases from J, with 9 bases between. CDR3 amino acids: CASSPGRFSGNTIYF. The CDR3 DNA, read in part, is TGTGCCAGCTCACCGGGCAGATTCTCTGGAAACACC.

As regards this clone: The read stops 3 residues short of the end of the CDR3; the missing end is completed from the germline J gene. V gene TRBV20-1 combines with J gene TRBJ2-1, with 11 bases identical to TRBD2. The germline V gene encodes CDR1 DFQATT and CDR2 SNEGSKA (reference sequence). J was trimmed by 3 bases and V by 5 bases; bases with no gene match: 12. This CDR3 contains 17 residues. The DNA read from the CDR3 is TGCAGTGCTTTTCTTCCGGGACTAGCGGACAACTACAATGAG. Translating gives CSAFLPGLADNYNE. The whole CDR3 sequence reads CSAFLPGLADNYNEQFF.

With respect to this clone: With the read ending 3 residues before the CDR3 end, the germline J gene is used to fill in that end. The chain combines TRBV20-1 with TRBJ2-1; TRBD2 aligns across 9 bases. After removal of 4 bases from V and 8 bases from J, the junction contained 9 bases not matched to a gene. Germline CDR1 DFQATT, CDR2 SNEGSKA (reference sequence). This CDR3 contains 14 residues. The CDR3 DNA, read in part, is TGCAGTGCTATCGCGGGAGGGCCCTATGATGAG. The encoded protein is CSAIAGGPYDE. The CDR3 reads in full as CSAIAGGPYDEQFF.

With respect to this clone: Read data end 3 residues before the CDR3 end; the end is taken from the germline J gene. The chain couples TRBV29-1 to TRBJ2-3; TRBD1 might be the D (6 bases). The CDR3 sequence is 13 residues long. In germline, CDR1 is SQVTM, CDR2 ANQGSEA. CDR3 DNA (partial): TGCAGCGTTGTGGGCCTTCTTACAGGGACG. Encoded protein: CSVVGLLTGT. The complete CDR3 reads CSVVGLLTGTQYF.

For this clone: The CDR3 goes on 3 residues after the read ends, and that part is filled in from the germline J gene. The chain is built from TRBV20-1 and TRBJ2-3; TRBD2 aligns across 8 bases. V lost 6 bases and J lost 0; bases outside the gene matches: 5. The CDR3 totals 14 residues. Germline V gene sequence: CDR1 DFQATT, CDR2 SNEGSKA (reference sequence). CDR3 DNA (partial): TGCAGTGCCGGAGCGGGGGATAGCACAGATACG. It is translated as CSAGAGDSTDT. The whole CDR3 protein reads CSAGAGDSTDTQYF.

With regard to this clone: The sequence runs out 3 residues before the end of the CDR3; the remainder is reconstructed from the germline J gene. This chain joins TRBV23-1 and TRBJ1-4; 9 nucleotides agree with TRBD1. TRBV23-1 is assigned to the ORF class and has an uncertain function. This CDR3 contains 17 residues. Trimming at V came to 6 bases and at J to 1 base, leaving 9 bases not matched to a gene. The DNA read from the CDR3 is TGCGCCAGCAGACATAGGGACAGGGTGGTAACTAATGAAAAA. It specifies CASRHRDRVVTNEK. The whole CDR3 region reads CASRHRDRVVTNEKLFF.

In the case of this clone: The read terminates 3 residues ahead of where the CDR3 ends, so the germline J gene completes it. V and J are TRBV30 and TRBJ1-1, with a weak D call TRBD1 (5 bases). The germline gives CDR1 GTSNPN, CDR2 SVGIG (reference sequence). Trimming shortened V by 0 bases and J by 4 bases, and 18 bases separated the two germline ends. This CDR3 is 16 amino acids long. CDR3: CAWSVPARGAGTEAFF. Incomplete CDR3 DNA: TGTGCCTGGAGTGTACCGGCAAGGGGCGCTGGCACTGAA.

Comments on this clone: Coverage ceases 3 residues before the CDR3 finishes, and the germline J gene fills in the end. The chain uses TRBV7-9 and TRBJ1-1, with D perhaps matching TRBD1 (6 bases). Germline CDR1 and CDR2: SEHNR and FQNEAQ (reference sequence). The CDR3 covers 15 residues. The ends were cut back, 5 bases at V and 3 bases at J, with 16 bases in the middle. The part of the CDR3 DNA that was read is TGTGCCAGCAGCATCGTGACAGGTGGATACACTGAA. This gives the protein CASSIVTGGYTE. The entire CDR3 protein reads CASSIVTGGYTEAFF.

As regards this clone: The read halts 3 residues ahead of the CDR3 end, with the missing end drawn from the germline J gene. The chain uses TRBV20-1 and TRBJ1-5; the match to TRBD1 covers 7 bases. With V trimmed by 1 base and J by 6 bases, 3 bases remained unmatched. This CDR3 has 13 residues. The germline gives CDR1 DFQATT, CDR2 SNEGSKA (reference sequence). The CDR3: CSARGTGIQPQHF. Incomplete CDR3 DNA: TGCAGTGCTAGAGGGACAGGTATTCAGCCC.

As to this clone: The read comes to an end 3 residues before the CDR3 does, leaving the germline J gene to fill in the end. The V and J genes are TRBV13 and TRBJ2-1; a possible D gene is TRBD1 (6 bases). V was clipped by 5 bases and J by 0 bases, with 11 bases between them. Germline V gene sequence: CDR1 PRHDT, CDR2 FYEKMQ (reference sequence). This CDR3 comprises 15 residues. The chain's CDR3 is CASSPVGGSYNEQFF. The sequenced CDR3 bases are TGTGCCAGCAGCCCGGTAGGGGGCTCCTACAATGAG. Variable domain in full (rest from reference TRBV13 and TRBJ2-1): AAGVIQSPRHLIKEKRETATLKCYPIPRHDTVYWYQQGPGQDPQFLISFYEKMQSDKGSIPDRFSAQQFSDYHSELNMSSLELGDSALYFCASSPVGGSYNEQFFGPGTRLTVL.

CDR3 DNA (partial): TGTGCCAGCAGCGAGGGGGGGACTAGCTCCTACGAG. It translates to CASSEGGTSSYE. The entire CDR3 is CASSEGGTSSYEQYF. The chain recombines TRBV7-2 with TRBJ2-7; 8 nucleotides agree with TRBD2. The sequenced fragment ends 3 residues before the CDR3 boundary, so the rest is inferred from the germline J gene. This CDR3 has 15 residues. Germline V gene data show CDR1 as SGHTA and CDR2 as FQGNSA. Germline trimming cut 5 bases from V and 0 bases from J; bases unmatched to any gene: 6.

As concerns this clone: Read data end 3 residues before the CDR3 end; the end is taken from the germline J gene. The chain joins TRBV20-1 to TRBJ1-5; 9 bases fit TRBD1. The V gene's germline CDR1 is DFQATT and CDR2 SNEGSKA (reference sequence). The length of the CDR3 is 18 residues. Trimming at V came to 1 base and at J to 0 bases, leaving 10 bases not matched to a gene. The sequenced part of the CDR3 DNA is TGCAGTGCTAGAGGTCCGGGGACAGGGAGTTATAGCAATCAGCCC. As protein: CSARGPGTGSYSNQP. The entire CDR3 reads CSARGPGTGSYSNQPQHF.

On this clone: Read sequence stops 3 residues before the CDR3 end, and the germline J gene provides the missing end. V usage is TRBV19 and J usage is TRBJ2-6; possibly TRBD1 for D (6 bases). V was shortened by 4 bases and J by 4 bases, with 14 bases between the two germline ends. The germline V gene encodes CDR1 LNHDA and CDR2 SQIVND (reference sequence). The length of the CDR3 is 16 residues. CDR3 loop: CASSTLQGSGANVLTF. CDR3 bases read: TGTGCCAGTAGTACACTACAGGGATCCGGGGCCAACGTC.

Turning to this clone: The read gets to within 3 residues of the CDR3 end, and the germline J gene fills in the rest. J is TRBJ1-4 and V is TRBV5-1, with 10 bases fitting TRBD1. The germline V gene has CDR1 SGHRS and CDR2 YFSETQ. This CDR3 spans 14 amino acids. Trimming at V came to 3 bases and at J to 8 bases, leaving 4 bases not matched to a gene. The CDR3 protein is CASSSGTGDEKLFF. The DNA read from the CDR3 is TGCGCCAGCAGCTCAGGGACAGGGGACGAAAAA.